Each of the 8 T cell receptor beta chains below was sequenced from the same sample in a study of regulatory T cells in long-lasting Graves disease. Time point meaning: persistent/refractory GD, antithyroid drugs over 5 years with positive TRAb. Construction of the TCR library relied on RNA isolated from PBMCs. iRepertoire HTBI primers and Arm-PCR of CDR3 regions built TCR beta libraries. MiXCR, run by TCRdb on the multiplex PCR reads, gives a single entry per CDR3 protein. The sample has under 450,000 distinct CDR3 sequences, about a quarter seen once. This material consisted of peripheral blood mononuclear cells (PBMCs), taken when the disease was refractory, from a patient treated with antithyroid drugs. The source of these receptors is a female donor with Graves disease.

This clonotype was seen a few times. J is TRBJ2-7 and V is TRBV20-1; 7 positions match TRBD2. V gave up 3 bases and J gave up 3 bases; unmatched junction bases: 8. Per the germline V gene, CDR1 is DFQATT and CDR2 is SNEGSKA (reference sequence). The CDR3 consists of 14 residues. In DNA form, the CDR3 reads TGCAGTGCTAGGGCGTCGGGACTACGCTACGAGCAGTACTTC. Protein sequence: CSARASGLRYEQYF.

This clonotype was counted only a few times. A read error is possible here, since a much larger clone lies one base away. CDR3 protein: CASSYMGGPSGANVLTF. CDR3 DNA sequence: TGTGCCAGCAGCTATATGGGGGGTCCCTCTGGGGCCAACGTCCTGACTTTC. V and J are TRBV7-2 and TRBJ2-6, with D perhaps TRBD2 (6 bases). Germline-derived CDR1 and CDR2 are SGHTA and FQGNSA. Trimming took off 4 bases at V and 0 bases at J, with 13 bases between the two ends. CDR3 length equals 17 residues.

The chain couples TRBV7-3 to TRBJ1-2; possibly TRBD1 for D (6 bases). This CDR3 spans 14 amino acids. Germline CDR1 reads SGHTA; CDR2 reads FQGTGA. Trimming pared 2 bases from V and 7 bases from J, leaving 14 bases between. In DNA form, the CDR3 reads TGTGCCAGCAGCTTAGGACAGTCAGTAGGTGGCTACACCTTC. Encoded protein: CASSLGQSVGGYTF.

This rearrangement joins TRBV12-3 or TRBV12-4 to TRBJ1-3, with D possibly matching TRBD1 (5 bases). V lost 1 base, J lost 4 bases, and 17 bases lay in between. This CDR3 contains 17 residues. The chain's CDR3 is CASSLGARRGLGNTIYF. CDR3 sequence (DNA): TGTGCCAGCAGTTTAGGTGCCCGTAGGGGCCTCGGAAACACCATATATTTT.

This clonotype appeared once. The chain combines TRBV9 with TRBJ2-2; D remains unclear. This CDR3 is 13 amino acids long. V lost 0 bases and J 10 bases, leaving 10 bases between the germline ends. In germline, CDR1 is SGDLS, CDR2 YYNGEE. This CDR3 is CASSVEGAEELFF. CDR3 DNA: TGTGCCAGCAGCGTAGAGGGTGCCGAGGAGCTGTTTTTT.

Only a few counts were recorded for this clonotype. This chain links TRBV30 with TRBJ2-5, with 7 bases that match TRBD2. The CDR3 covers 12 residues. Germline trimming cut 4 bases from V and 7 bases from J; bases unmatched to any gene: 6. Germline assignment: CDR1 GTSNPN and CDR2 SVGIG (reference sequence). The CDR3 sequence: CAWTRTSGTQYF. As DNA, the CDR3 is TGTGCCTGGACCCGGACTAGTGGGACCCAGTACTTC.

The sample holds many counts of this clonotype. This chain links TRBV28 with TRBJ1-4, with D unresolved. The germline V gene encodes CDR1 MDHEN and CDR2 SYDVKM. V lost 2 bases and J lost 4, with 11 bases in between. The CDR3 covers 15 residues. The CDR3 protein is CASSLARTVNEKLFF. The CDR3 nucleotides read TGTGCCAGCAGTTTAGCGCGGACGGTTAATGAAAAACTGTTTTTT.

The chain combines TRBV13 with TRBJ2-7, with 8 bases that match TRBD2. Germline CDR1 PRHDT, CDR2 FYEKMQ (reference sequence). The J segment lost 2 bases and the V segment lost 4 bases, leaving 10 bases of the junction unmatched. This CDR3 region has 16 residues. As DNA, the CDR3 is TGTGCCAGCAGCTCCCCCCTGGGCGGGAGGACCTACGAGCAGTACTTC. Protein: CASSSPLGGRTYEQYF.